This entry lists 19 T cell receptor beta chains sequenced from one sample in a study of blood T cells in healthy people across ages. It was with a sample-barcoded 5' primer and a J-beta primer mix that a second PCR of roughly 7 to 12 cycles was run. TCRdb re-analysed the 5' RACE reads in MiXCR, keeping a single row per CDR3 protein. Seen here are under 2 million distinct CDR3 sequences, around 36% observed once, and the top ten hold 11%. Sequenced sample: blood. The receptor source for this set is a woman between 25 and 40 years old in good health.

This clonotype was observed a few times. The V and J genes are TRBV3-1 and TRBJ1-2; D uncertain. CDR3 length equals 15 residues. Between the trimmed V and J ends, which lost 1 base and 4 bases, there was a span of 13 bases. Germline V gene data show CDR1 as LGHDT and CDR2 as YNNKEL (reference sequence). CDR3 protein: CASSQVWRSSYGYTF. The CDR3 nucleotides read TGTGCCAGCAGCCAAGTCTGGAGGTCGAGCTATGGCTACACCTTC.

This clonotype was seen once. The chain combines TRBV7-8 with TRBJ2-3; 12 nucleotides agree with TRBD2. Trimming cost V 5 bases and J 6 bases; bases outside gene matches: 9. Germline V lookup: CDR1 SGHVS, CDR2 FQNEAQ. The CDR3 length is 16 residues. The chain's CDR3 is CASSTRTSGARDTQYF. The DNA for the CDR3 is TGTGCCAGCAGCACTCGGACTAGCGGGGCTCGGGATACGCAGTATTTT. Based on the CDR3 plus reference TRBV7-8 and TRBJ2-3, the full variable domain is GAGVSQSPRYKVAKRGQDVALRCDPISGHVSLFWYQQALGQGPEFLTYFQNEAQLDKSGLPSDRFFAERPEGSVSTLKIQRTQQEDSAVYLCASSTRTSGARDTQYFGPGTRLTVL.

V usage is TRBV28 and J usage is TRBJ2-5, with D perhaps matching TRBD1 or TRBD2 (6 bases each). The end of the DNA fits TRBJ2-7 better, so the J call may be wrong. CDR3 size: 15 residues. The V gene's germline CDR1 is MDHEN and CDR2 SYDVKM. The CDR3 region has the DNA TGTGCCAGCAGCAACCTGGGGGGCGGGGTCTACGAGCAGTACTTC. Its protein product is CASSNLGGGVYEQYF.

At least ten counts were recorded for this clonotype. This chain connects TRBV12-3 or TRBV12-4 to TRBJ2-1, with 8 nucleotides matching TRBD1. With V trimmed by 7 bases and J by 0 bases, 8 bases remained unmatched. The length of the CDR3 is 16 residues. The CDR3 reads CASTPRQGSSYNEQFF. The DNA for the CDR3 is TGTGCCAGCACTCCAAGACAGGGGAGCTCCTACAATGAGCAGTTCTTC.

This clonotype was picked up a small number of times. This chain uses TRBV29-1 with TRBJ1-2; D is ambiguous. The V end lost 4 bases, the J end lost 6 bases, and 9 bases lay between the germline ends. The CDR3 is made up of 11 amino acids. CDR1 SQVTM and CDR2 ANQGSEA come from the germline V gene. CDR3 DNA sequence: TGCAGCGTTGCAATCCGTAATGGCTACACCTTC. This encodes CSVAIRNGYTF.

J is TRBJ2-3 and V is TRBV9; the match to TRBD2 covers 7 bases. The V segment lost 4 bases and the J segment 1 base; nucleotides outside the gene matches: 12. Germline CDR1 reads SGDLS; CDR2 reads YYNGEE. CDR3 size: 17 residues. The CDR3 loop is CASSKGEGGPGTDTQYF. In nucleotides, the CDR3 is TGTGCCAGCAGCAAGGGAGAGGGAGGGCCTGGCACAGATACGCAGTATTTT.

There are a few counts of this clonotype. DNA for the CDR3: TGTGCCAGCAGTGAGACTCGACTGGCAGGGGGTCACGAGCAGTACTTC. Protein: CASSETRLAGGHEQYF. The chain uses TRBV25-1 and TRBJ2-7; 7 bases line up with TRBD1. CDR1 and CDR2 from the germline V gene are MGHDK and SYGVNS. The trim removed 3 bases at V and 5 bases at J, leaving 13 bases unmatched. The CDR3 length is 16 residues.

This clonotype was picked up one time. The genes are TRBV28 and TRBJ2-5; the match to TRBD1 covers 7 bases. Germline CDR1 MDHEN, CDR2 SYDVKM. The CDR3 is made up of 16 amino acids. With 2 bases clipped from V and 5 bases from J, the junction kept 11 bases outside the gene matches. Here the CDR3 reads CASSLGARQGGETQYF. Here the CDR3 DNA reads TGTGCCAGCAGTTTAGGGGCCCGACAGGGTGGGGAGACCCAGTACTTC.

V gene TRBV6-6 combines with J gene TRBJ2-1; a weak D match, TRBD2 (5 bases). Between the trimmed V and J ends, which lost 11 bases and 3 bases, there was a span of 14 bases. This CDR3 region has 13 residues. The germline V gene encodes CDR1 MNHNY and CDR2 SVGAGI (reference sequence). CDR3 DNA: TGTGCCCCCCCGGACCGGGACTACAATGAGCAGTTCTTC. Translation: CAPPDRDYNEQFF.

V is TRBV5-1 and J is TRBJ2-3; 9 bases match TRBD2. The CDR3 totals 15 residues. Germline values: CDR1 SGHRS, CDR2 YFSETQ. Germline trimming cut 4 bases from V and 3 bases from J; bases unmatched to any gene: 6. The CDR3 coding sequence is TGCGCCAGCAGCCCCAGCGGGAGGCAGACAGATACGCAGTATTTT. It yields the protein CASSPSGRQTDTQYF.

The chain couples TRBV6-5 to TRBJ2-1; 8 nucleotides agree with TRBD1. CDR1 is MNHEY, CDR2 SVGAGI, per germline. The V and J ends lost 10 bases and 1 base, in that order; junction bases with no gene match: 6. The CDR3 contains 14 residues. The CDR3 spells CATHRTGSYNEQFF. In nucleotides, the CDR3 is TGTGCCACCCACCGGACAGGGTCCTACAATGAGCAGTTCTTC.

This sequence joins TRBV27 and TRBJ1-2; D not certain. Germline lookup yields CDR1 MNHEY and CDR2 SMNVEV (reference sequence). The CDR3 has 15 amino acids. The V end was cut by 0 bases, the J end by 3 bases, with 11 bases between. The CDR3 region is CASSLSPGSDYGYTF. CDR3 nucleotide sequence: TGTGCCAGCAGTTTATCTCCGGGAAGCGACTATGGCTACACCTTC.

This sequence joins TRBV4-1 and TRBJ2-1, with 7 bases that match TRBD2. Germline loops: CDR1 MGHRA, CDR2 YSYEKL. This CDR3 contains 17 residues. Unmatched junction bases numbered 12, after V lost 4 bases and J lost 3 bases. The chain's CDR3 is CASSLKDAGLYYNEQFF. In DNA, the CDR3 is TGCGCCAGCAGCCTAAAGGACGCGGGACTATACTACAATGAGCAGTTCTTC.

V gene TRBV30 combines with J gene TRBJ2-2; the match to TRBD1 covers 7 bases. This CDR3 has 15 residues. Per germline, CDR1 GTSNPN and CDR2 SVGIG (reference sequence). V lost 5 bases to trimming and J lost 2 bases; unmatched junction nucleotides: 8. The CDR3 sequence is CAWGSGQLNTGELFF. CDR3 DNA sequence: TGTGCCTGGGGCTCGGGACAGCTTAACACCGGGGAGCTGTTTTTT.

This clonotype was counted between two and nine times. The rearrangement joins TRBV20-1 to TRBJ2-3, with D perhaps matching TRBD2 (6 bases). The germline V gene encodes CDR1 DFQATT and CDR2 SNEGSKA (reference sequence). This CDR3 is 15 amino acids long. Deletions cut 0 bases from V and 7 bases from J, with 17 bases between. This chain's CDR3 is CSARDRISGLYTQYF. In DNA form, the CDR3 reads TGCAGTGCTAGAGATCGGATCTCGGGACTGTATACGCAGTATTTT.

This clonotype came up a few times. Possible read error: a much larger clone is one base away. The rearrangement links TRBV20-1 to TRBJ2-3; D gene unclear. The CDR3 sequence is 13 residues long. Germline V gene sequence: CDR1 DFQATT, CDR2 SNEGSKA (reference sequence). DNA of the CDR3: TGCAGTGTTAGACCCTCTAGCACAGATACGCAGTATTTT. Translation gives CSVRPSSTDTQYF.

V usage is TRBV28 and J usage is TRBJ2-3; 7 bases are a match to TRBD1. Germline V gene data show CDR1 as MDHEN and CDR2 as SYDVKM. CDR3 length equals 12 residues. With 8 bases clipped from V and 5 bases from J, the junction kept 4 bases outside the gene matches. The CDR3 coding sequence is TGTGCCAGCTTAGGGGGCGGAGATACGCAGTATTTT. Amino acid sequence: CASLGGGDTQYF.

This clonotype was picked up a small number of times. Here the CDR3 reads CASRKGSLAEAYEQYF. CDR3 coding DNA: TGTGCCAGCAGAAAAGGGTCCCTAGCGGAAGCCTACGAGCAGTACTTC. The chain joins TRBV3-1 to TRBJ2-7, with 7 bases matching TRBD2. Unmatched junction bases numbered 13, after V lost 6 bases and J lost 2 bases. Per germline, CDR1 LGHDT and CDR2 YNNKEL (reference sequence). The CDR3 is 16 residues long.

This clonotype was picked up many times. V and J are TRBV4-1 and TRBJ2-2; the D gene is possibly TRBD2 (7 bases). Looked up from germline, CDR1 is MGHRA and CDR2 is YSYEKL. The CDR3 contains 16 residues. Trimming pared 2 bases from V and 4 bases from J, leaving 14 bases between. CDR3 bases: TGCGCCAGCAGCCAAAACCGGGGGGCACTCACCGGGGAGCTGTTTTTT. This codes for CASSQNRGALTGELFF.